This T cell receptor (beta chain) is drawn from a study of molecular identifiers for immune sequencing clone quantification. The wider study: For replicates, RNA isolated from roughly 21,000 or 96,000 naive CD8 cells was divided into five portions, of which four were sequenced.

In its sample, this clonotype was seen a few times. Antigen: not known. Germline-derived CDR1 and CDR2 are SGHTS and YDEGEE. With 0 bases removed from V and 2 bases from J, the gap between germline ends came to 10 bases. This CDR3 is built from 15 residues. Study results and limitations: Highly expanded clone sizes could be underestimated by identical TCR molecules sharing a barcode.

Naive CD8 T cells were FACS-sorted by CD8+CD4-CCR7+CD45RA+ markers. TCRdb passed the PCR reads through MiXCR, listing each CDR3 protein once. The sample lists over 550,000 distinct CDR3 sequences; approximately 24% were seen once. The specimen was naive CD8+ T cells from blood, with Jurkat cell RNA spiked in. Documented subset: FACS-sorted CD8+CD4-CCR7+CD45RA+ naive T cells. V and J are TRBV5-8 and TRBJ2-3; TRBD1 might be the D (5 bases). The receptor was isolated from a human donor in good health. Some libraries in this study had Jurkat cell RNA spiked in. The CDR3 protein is CASSLGRTFTDTQYF. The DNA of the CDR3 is TGTGCCAGCAGCTTGGGACGGACATTCACAGATACGCAGTATTTT.